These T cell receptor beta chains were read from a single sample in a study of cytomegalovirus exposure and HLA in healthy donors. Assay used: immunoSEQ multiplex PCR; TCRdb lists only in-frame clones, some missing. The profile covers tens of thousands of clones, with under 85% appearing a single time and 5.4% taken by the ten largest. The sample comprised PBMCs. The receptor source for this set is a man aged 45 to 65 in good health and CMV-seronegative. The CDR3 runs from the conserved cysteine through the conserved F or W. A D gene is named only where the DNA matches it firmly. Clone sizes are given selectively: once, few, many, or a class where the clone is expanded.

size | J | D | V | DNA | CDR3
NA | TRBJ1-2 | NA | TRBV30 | TGTGCCTGGAGTGTGGCGGGCCCCGGGAACTATGGCTACACCTTC | CAWSVAGPGNYGYTF
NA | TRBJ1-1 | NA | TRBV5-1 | TGCGCCAGCAGCTTGGGGTTCCGGGGGGGGAGCACTGAAGCTTTCTTT | CASSLGFRGGSTEAFF
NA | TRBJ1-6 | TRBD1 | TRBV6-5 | TGTGCCAGCAGCCGGACAGGGGGCTTTAGCCCCCTCCACTTT | CASSRTGGFSPLHF
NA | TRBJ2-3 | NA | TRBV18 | TGTGCCAGCTCACCGAAGACAAGTTACACAGATACGCAGTATTTT | CASSPKTSYTDTQYF
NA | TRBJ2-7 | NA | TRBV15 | TGTGCCACCAGCGGGAGGCAGGGTTTCGAGCAGTACTTC | CATSGRQGFEQYF
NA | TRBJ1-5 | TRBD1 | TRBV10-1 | TGCGCCAGCAGTGAGAACCGACCCAACAGGGGACAGCCCCAGCATTTT | CASSENRPNRGQPQHF
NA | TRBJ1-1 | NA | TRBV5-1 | TGCGCCAGCAGCTTGTTGGGGCAGCTGAACACTGAAGCTTTCTTT | CASSLLGQLNTEAFF
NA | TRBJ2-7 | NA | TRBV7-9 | TGTTCCAGCAGCCCTTACTCCTACGAGCAGTACTTC | CSSSPYSYEQYF
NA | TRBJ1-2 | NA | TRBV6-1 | TGTGCCAGCAGTGGCCAGGCAGGGGCAAACTATGGCTACACCTTC | CASSGQAGANYGYTF
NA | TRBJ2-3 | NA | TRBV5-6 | TGTGCCAGCAGCTCCTGGGGGGGGCGAACAGATACGCAGTATTTT | CASSSWGGRTDTQYF
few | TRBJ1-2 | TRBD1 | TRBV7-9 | TGTTCCAGCAGCCCTCGACAGGGGGCAATCGGCTACACCTTC | CSSSPRQGAIGYTF
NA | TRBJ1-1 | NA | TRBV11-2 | TGTGCCAGCAGCTTAGGGCCGAACGGGGGGTGGAACACTGAAGCTTTCTTT | CASSLGPNGGWNTEAFF
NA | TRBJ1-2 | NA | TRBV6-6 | TGTGCCAGCAGTTACCCTCACAGCCAGGACTATGGCTACACCTTC | CASSYPHSQDYGYTF
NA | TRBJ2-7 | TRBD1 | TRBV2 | TGTGCCAGCAAGGAGGACAGGGGACACGAGCAGTACTTC | CASKEDRGHEQYF
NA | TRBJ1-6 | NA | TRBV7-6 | TGTGCCAGCAGCCACCCGGGATCGCCCCTCCACTTT | CASSHPGSPLHF
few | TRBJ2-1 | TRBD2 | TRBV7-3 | TGTGCCAGCAGCTCGGGGGGGGGCTCTAATGAGCAGTTCTTC | CASSSGGGSNEQFF
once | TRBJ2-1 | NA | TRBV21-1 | TGTGCCCAGATCTTGCCCGCACGACCGGGGGATCGGGACAATGAGCAGTTCTTC | CAQILPARPGDRDNEQFF
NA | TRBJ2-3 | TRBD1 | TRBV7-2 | TGTGCCAGCAGCTTGCAAGACAGGGACACAGATACGCAGTATTTT | CASSLQDRDTDTQYF
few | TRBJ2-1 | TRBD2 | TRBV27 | TGTGCCAGCAGTACCAGACTAGTGGGGGGGAATGAGCAGTTCTTC | CASSTRLVGGNEQFF
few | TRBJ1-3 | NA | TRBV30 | TGTGCCTGGAGCATTGTCTCTGGAAACACCATATATTTT | CAWSIVSGNTIYF
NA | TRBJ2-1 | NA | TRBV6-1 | TGTGCCAGCAGTGACACAGGGAATGTCCACAATGAGCAGTTCTTC | CASSDTGNVHNEQFF
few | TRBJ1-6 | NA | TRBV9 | TGTGCCAGCAGCGTAAAAACAGGGCCCTATAATTCACCCCTCCACTTT | CASSVKTGPYNSPLHF
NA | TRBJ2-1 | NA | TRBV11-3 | TGTGCCAGCAGCGTCGGGACAATCGGAGCGCAGTTCTTC | CASSVGTIGAQFF
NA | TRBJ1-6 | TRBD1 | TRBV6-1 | TGTGCCAGCAGACGACAGGGAGGAGAAAATTCACCCCTCCACTTT | CASRRQGGENSPLHF
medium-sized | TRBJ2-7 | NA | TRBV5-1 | TGCGCCAGCAGCTATGCCGGGACACGCGAGCAGTACTTC | CASSYAGTREQYF
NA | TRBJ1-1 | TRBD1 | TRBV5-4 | TGTGCCAGCAGCCCCTACGGGACAGCCACTGAAGCTTTCTTT | CASSPYGTATEAFF
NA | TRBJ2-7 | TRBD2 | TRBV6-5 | TGTGCCAGCCAAACTAATAGCGGGGGGCCCTACGAGCAGTACTTC | CASQTNSGGPYEQYF
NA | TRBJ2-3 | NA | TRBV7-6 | TGTGCCAGCAGCGGGCCGATAAGCACAGATACGCAGTATTTT | CASSGPISTDTQYF
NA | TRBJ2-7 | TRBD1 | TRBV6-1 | TGTGCCAGCAGCCAACAGGGGGACTCCTACGAGCAGTACTTC | CASSQQGDSYEQYF
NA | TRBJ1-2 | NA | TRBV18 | TGTGCCAGCTCACCACCGGGACAAACCTTACTTCGCAATGGCTACACCTTC | CASSPPGQTLLRNGYTF
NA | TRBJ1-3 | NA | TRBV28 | TGTGCCAGCCGTGGTACAGGGCACTCTGGAAACACCATATATTTT | CASRGTGHSGNTIYF
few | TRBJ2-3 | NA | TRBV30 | TGTGCCTGGAGCGGTTTAGTCGGTGGCGGGGTGTCAGATACGCAGTATTTT | CAWSGLVGGGVSDTQYF
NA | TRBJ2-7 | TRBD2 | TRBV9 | TGTGCCAGCAGCGCCTATAGCGGGGGGGCGGGCGAGCAGTACTTC | CASSAYSGGAGEQYF
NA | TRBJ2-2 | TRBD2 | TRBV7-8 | TGTGCCAGCAGCCACGAGGGGGAGCGGGGGTTCAACACCGGGGAGCTGTTTTTT | CASSHEGERGFNTGELFF
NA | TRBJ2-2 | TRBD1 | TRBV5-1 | TGCGCCAGCAGCCCCGGCGAGGGACAGGGGCGCCCGGGGGAGCTGTTTTTT | CASSPGEGQGRPGELFF
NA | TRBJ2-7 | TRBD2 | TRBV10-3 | TGTGCCATCAGGCCGCGAATGACTAGCCCGCGGGAGCAGTACTTC | CAIRPRMTSPREQYF
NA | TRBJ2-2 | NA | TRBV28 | TGTGCCAGCACCTTTTACACCGGGGAGCTGTTTTTT | CASTFYTGELFF
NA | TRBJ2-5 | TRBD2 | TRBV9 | TGTGCCAGCAGCGTAGACTGGGGGGGGACCCAGTACTTC | CASSVDWGGTQYF
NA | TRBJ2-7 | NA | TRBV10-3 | TGTGCCATCAGTGACTCGCAGTACTACGAGCAGTACTTC | CAISDSQYYEQYF
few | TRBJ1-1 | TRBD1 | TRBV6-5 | TGTGCCAGCAGTTCCTCCGGGACAGGGGGAACTGAAGCTTTCTTT | CASSSSGTGGTEAFF
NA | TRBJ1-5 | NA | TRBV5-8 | TGTGCCAGCAGCTTGGCCGAGCGCAATCAGCCCCAGCATTTT | CASSLAERNQPQHF
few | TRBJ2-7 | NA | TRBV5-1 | TGCGCCAGCAGCCAGGACAACTCCTACGAGCAGTACTTC | CASSQDNSYEQYF
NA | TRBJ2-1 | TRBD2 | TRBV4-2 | TGTGCCAGCAGCCAAGAGGGACTAGCCAGTAGGTACAATGAGCAGTTCTTC | CASSQEGLASRYNEQFF
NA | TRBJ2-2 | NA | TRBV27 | TGTGCCAGCAGTTTCGGGCAGGGAGGCACCGGGGAGCTGTTTTTT | CASSFGQGGTGELFF
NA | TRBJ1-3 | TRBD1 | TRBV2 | TGTGCCAGCAAGGGGACAGGGCCTGGAAACACCATATATTTT | CASKGTGPGNTIYF
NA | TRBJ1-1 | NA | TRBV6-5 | TGTGCCAGCAGGAGAAGGACATTTAGCACTGAAGCTTTCTTT | CASRRRTFSTEAFF